A single sample is the source of the 30 T cell receptor beta chains below, sequenced in a study of shared clonotypes between healthy human individuals. TCRdb's table, derived via immunoSEQ multiplex PCR, lists solely in-frame clones and lacks some. The table records roughly 170,000 clones, roughly 70% of them present only once. Sequencing was carried out using memory CD4+ T cells sorted from blood. The subset: CD45RA-negative fraction. These receptors all stem from a man aged 30-40 years in good health.

The chain carries TRBV2 and TRBJ2-1, with D perhaps TRBD2 (5 bases). The V end was cut by 4 bases, the J end by 9 bases, with 19 bases between. This CDR3 region has 15 residues. Germline loops: CDR1 SNHLY, CDR2 FYNNEI. The CDR3 nucleotides are TGTGCCAGCAGTGTAGCAATACTAGGACTGGGTGAGCAGTTCTTC. Translating it yields CASSVAILGLGEQFF.

This clone was found a few times. The V gene is TRBV11-2, the J gene TRBJ2-7; 9 bases are a match to TRBD1. The CDR3 runs 15 residues. CDR1 SGHAT and CDR2 FQNNGV come from the germline V gene. The trim removed 5 bases at V and 3 bases at J, leaving 8 bases unmatched. In DNA, the CDR3 is TGTGCCAGCAGCCCTGGGACAGGGAGGATCTACGAGCAGTACTTC. It is translated as CASSPGTGRIYEQYF.

This clone was counted a few times. V usage is TRBV7-6 and J usage is TRBJ2-1, with TRBD2 identical over 8 bases. The CDR3 covers 13 residues. The V segment lost 0 bases and the J segment 10 bases; nucleotides outside the gene matches: 2. CDR1 SGHVS and CDR2 FNYEAQ come from the germline V gene. The CDR3 sequence: CASSLASGNEQFF. The DNA of the CDR3 is TGTGCCAGCAGCTTAGCTAGCGGGAACGAGCAGTTCTTC.

This clone occurred a few times. This chain links TRBV5-1 with TRBJ2-1; TRBD1 aligns across 8 bases. This CDR3 region has 15 residues. CDR1 SGHRS and CDR2 YFSETQ come from the germline V gene. Unmatched junction bases numbered 6, after V lost 0 bases and J lost 7 bases. CDR3 protein: CASSLDGRGRNEQFF. The CDR3 nucleotides read TGCGCCAGCAGCTTGGACGGCAGGGGGCGGAATGAGCAGTTCTTC.

This chain uses TRBV2 with TRBJ2-5; D remains unclear. Germline loops: CDR1 SNHLY, CDR2 FYNNEI. There are 12 residues in the CDR3. Trimming shortened V by 6 bases and J by 2 bases, and 7 bases separated the two germline ends. CDR3 sequence: CASRPQQETQYF. The CDR3 nucleotides are TGTGCCAGCAGACCCCAGCAAGAGACCCAGTACTTC. The whole variable domain, filled in from reference TRBV2 and TRBJ2-5, reads EPEVTQTPSHQVTQMGQEVILRCVPISNHLYFYWYRQILGQKVEFLVSFYNNEISEKSEIFDDQFSVERPDGSNFTLKIRSTKLEDSAMYFCASRPQQETQYFGPGTRLLVL.

V gene TRBV4-3 combines with J gene TRBJ2-7; D perhaps matches TRBD2 (5 bases). CDR1 is LGHNA and CDR2 is YSLEER in the germline V gene. The CDR3 runs to 18 residues. Trimming removed 3 bases at V and 2 bases at J, with 23 bases between. In nucleotides, the CDR3 is TGCGCCAGCAGCCAGAGATGGTTGCGGGCCGTAAATCCCTACGAGCAGTACTTC. This sequence encodes CASSQRWLRAVNPYEQYF.

This chain joins TRBV2 and TRBJ2-1; TRBD2 is a possible D gene (6 bases). CDR1 and CDR2 (germline): SNHLY, FYNNEI. This CDR3 comprises 15 residues. V was pared by 6 bases and J by 8 bases, with 20 bases between. DNA of the CDR3: TGTGCCAGCAGCTACATAGCGGCACAGGTCGATGAGCAGTTCTTC. Protein sequence: CASSYIAAQVDEQFF.

This clone was seen more than once but under ten times. The genes are TRBV6-6 and TRBJ2-5; the match to TRBD2 covers 13 bases. Germline V lookup: CDR1 MNHNY, CDR2 SVGAGI (reference sequence). With V trimmed by 4 bases and J by 7 bases, 6 bases remained unmatched. The CDR3 runs 15 residues. The CDR3 loop reads CASSSLAGGLGTQYF. DNA of the CDR3: TGTGCCAGCAGTTCACTAGCGGGAGGGCTCGGGACCCAGTACTTC.

Of note for this clone: This sample includes further DNA sequences coding for the same CDR3. The chain has TRBV5-1 and TRBJ2-5; 7 bases match TRBD2. Unmatched junction bases numbered 0, after V lost 0 bases and J lost 1 base. Germline V gene data show CDR1 as SGHRS and CDR2 as YFSETQ. This CDR3 region has 14 residues. DNA for the CDR3: TGCGCCAGCAGCTTGGGCGGGAGCCAAGAGACCCAGTACTTC. It encodes CASSLGGSQETQYF.

The rearrangement uses TRBV27 and TRBJ1-3; no firm D call. Germline CDR1 reads MNHEY; CDR2 reads SMNVEV (reference sequence). Trimming took 6 bases from V and 0 from J, leaving 12 bases between them. CDR3 size: 15 residues. CDR3 nucleotides: TGTGCCAGCAGCCTCGGGAGGCACTCTGGAAACACCATATATTTT. Amino acids: CASSLGRHSGNTIYF.

The chain combines TRBV5-5 with TRBJ2-7, with D tentatively TRBD1 (6 bases). The CDR3 contains 17 residues. Trimming left V 0 bases short and J 4 bases short, with 20 bases between. Germline-derived CDR1 and CDR2 are SGHKS and YYEKEE (reference sequence). In DNA, the CDR3 is TGTGCCAGCAGCTTGGGGGGCGGACAGCCATTATCTTACGAGCAGTACTTC. This gives the protein CASSLGGGQPLSYEQYF.

This clone was detected once. V and J are TRBV11-2 and TRBJ1-2; D unclear. This CDR3 has 13 residues. V was cut by 8 bases and J by 2 bases, with 12 bases left in between. Germline V lookup: CDR1 SGHAT, CDR2 FQNNGV. CDR3 nucleotides: TGTGCCAGCCCGCCCGGACCAAACTATGGCTACACCTTC. Protein: CASPPGPNYGYTF.

A note on this clone: A much larger clone is a single base away; this may be a read error. The V call is TRBV5-4, the J call TRBJ2-1, with 11 bases aligning to TRBD2. Germline V gene sequence: CDR1 SGHNT, CDR2 YYREEE (reference sequence). The length of the CDR3 is 15 residues. V gave up 3 bases and J gave up 3 bases; unmatched junction bases: 2. CDR3 protein: CASSSGTSGYNEQFF. The CDR3 DNA follows: TGTGCCAGCAGCTCCGGGACTAGCGGCTACAATGAGCAGTTCTTC.

The CDR3 DNA follows: TGTGCCAGTACCGCGGACCATTACTCTGGAAACACCATATATTTT. Protein sequence: CASTADHYSGNTIYF. The chain recombines TRBV19 with TRBJ1-3; D is unresolved. Trimming cost V 7 bases and J 0 bases, with 13 bases left between them. The length of the CDR3 is 15 residues. Per germline, CDR1 LNHDA and CDR2 SQIVND (reference sequence).

The gene calls are TRBV9 and TRBJ2-3; TRBD2 aligns across 13 bases. The CDR3 contains 17 residues. Per the germline V gene, CDR1 is SGDLS and CDR2 is YYNGEE. V lost 4 bases, J lost 3 bases, and 8 bases stayed unmatched. The CDR3 DNA reads TGTGCCAGCAGCCCGGGACTAGCGGGGACGGGGACAGATACGCAGTATTTT. Translation: CASSPGLAGTGTDTQYF.

V is TRBV27 and J is TRBJ1-2; 10 nucleotides align to TRBD1. The CDR3 is made up of 16 amino acids. The V gene's germline CDR1 is MNHEY and CDR2 SMNVEV (reference sequence). V trimming: 3 bases; J trimming: 1 base; junction bases outside the gene matches: 5. The CDR3 here is CASSFVGDRGNYGYTF. The CDR3 coding sequence is TGTGCCAGCAGTTTTGTCGGGGACAGGGGTAACTATGGCTACACCTTC.

V is TRBV29-1 and J is TRBJ2-7; 9 nucleotides agree with TRBD1. Germline CDR1 and CDR2: SQVTM and ANQGSEA. CDR3 length equals 12 residues. V shed 6 bases and J 4 bases; nucleotides not matched to a gene: 4. Here the CDR3 reads CSVGTGIYEQYF. The CDR3 DNA reads TGCAGCGTAGGGACAGGGATTTACGAGCAGTACTTC.

The chain combines TRBV7-7 with TRBJ2-3, with TRBD1 as a possible D gene (6 bases). The V gene's germline CDR1 is SSHAT and CDR2 FNYEAQ (reference sequence). The CDR3 is 15 residues long. V was shortened by 5 bases and J by 6 bases, with 18 bases between the two germline ends. CDR3 residues: CASSTNPGVVDTQYF. The CDR3 DNA is TGTGCCAGCAGCACAAACCCAGGGGTTGTGGATACGCAGTATTTT. Combining the CDR3 with reference TRBV7-7 and TRBJ2-3 gives the whole variable domain GAGVSQSPRYKVTKRGQDVTLRCDPISSHATLYWYQQALGQGPEFLTYFNYEAQPDKSGLPSDRFSAERPEGSISTLTIQRTEQRDSAMYRCASSTNPGVVDTQYFGPGTRLTVL.

This clone showed up just a few times. This chain joins TRBV7-6 and TRBJ2-2, with D possibly being TRBD2 (6 bases). Between the trimmed V and J ends, which lost 4 bases and 9 bases, there was a span of 12 bases. The CDR3 covers 13 residues. Germline CDR1 and CDR2: SGHVS and FNYEAQ. The CDR3 coding sequence is TGTGCCAGCAGCTCTCGACTAGATAGGGAGCTGTTTTTT. Amino acids: CASSSRLDRELFF.

The chain links TRBV18 to TRBJ2-7; no firm D call. The CDR3 consists of 11 residues. Germline values: CDR1 KGHSH, CDR2 LQKENI. V was trimmed by 3 bases and J by 4 bases, leaving 4 bases between them. The chain's CDR3 is CASSPKYEQYF. The CDR3 bases are TGTGCCAGCTCACCGAAGTACGAGCAGTACTTC.

In this sample, this clone turned up a few times. CDR3 nucleotide sequence: TGTGCTTCCCGCCGAGGGAATGAGCAGTTCTTC. Its protein is CASRRGNEQFF. The chain recombines TRBV2 with TRBJ2-1; a weak D match, TRBD2 (5 bases). Germline V gene sequence: CDR1 SNHLY, CDR2 FYNNEI. This CDR3 contains 11 residues.

V gene TRBV19 combines with J gene TRBJ2-1; possibly TRBD1 or TRBD2 for D (6 bases each). Trimming left V 4 bases short and J 1 base short, with 11 bases between. Germline CDR1 and CDR2: LNHDA and SQIVND (reference sequence). The CDR3 extends over 15 amino acids. The CDR3 here is CASSSGGGSYNEQFF. CDR3 DNA: TGTGCCAGTAGTAGCGGAGGGGGATCCTACAATGAGCAGTTCTTC.

The rearrangement links TRBV5-1 to TRBJ2-1; no firm D call. The germline V and J ends were trimmed by 0 bases and 8 bases, with 18 bases remaining between them. CDR1 and CDR2 from the germline V gene are SGHRS and YFSETQ. The CDR3 runs 16 residues. CDR3: CASSLAGEFNIYEQFF. The CDR3 DNA reads as TGCGCCAGCAGCTTGGCCGGAGAGTTTAACATTTATGAGCAGTTCTTC.

This clone was seen many times. V usage is TRBV11-2 and J usage is TRBJ2-1; tentatively, D is TRBD2 (6 bases). Germline lookup yields CDR1 SGHAT and CDR2 FQNNGV. The ends were cut back, 5 bases at V and 9 bases at J, with 11 bases in the middle. This CDR3 region has 12 residues. The CDR3, as DNA: TGTGCCAGCAGCCCCCCGCGGGGTGAGCAGTTCTTC. The encoded protein is CASSPPRGEQFF.

This clone was found many times. The chain combines TRBV11-2 with TRBJ1-5, with TRBD1 matching over 9 bases. The CDR3 is 14 residues long. The J segment lost 6 bases and the V segment lost 6 bases, leaving 6 bases of the junction unmatched. Per germline, CDR1 SGHAT and CDR2 FQNNGV. The CDR3 nucleotides are TGTGCCAGCAGTTCCACAGGGGGCGGTCAGCCCCAGCATTTT. It specifies CASSSTGGGQPQHF. Drawing the rest from reference TRBV11-2 and TRBJ1-5, the complete variable domain is EAGVAQSPRYKIIEKRQSVAFWCNPISGHATLYWYQQILGQGPKLLIQFQNNGVVDDSQLPKDRFSAERLKGVDSTLKIQPAKLEDSAVYLCASSSTGGGQPQHFGDGTRLSIL.

V gene TRBV2 combines with J gene TRBJ2-7; 7 bases are shared with TRBD1. From germline, CDR1 is SNHLY and CDR2 FYNNEI. The CDR3 is 13 amino acids. J was trimmed by 0 bases and V by 7 bases; bases with no gene match: 3. The chain's CDR3 is CASKDRSSYEQYF. In nucleotides, the CDR3 is TGTGCCAGCAAGGACAGGAGCTCCTACGAGCAGTACTTC.

This clone was detected only a few times. The chain has TRBV27 and TRBJ1-5; the D is unclear. The CDR3 has 18 residues. The germline V gene encodes CDR1 MNHEY and CDR2 SMNVEV (reference sequence). Trimming removed 0 bases at V and 0 bases at J, with 15 bases between. The CDR3 DNA reads as TGTGCCAGCAGTTTATCAGGGAGGCGGGCAGATAGCAATCAGCCCCAGCATTTT. As protein: CASSLSGRRADSNQPQHF.

This clone was counted a few times. The chain combines TRBV2 with TRBJ1-1; D is perhaps TRBD1 (5 bases). The V end was cut by 0 bases, the J end by 7 bases, with 12 bases between. The CDR3 contains 14 residues. Per the germline V gene, CDR1 is SNHLY and CDR2 is FYNNEI. The CDR3 is CASSEALQGSEAFF. For the CDR3, the DNA is TGTGCCAGCAGTGAAGCGCTTCAGGGCAGTGAAGCTTTCTTT. The full variable domain, with the rest looked up from reference TRBV2 and TRBJ1-1, is EPEVTQTPSHQVTQMGQEVILRCVPISNHLYFYWYRQILGQKVEFLVSFYNNEISEKSEIFDDQFSVERPDGSNFTLKIRSTKLEDSAMYFCASSEALQGSEAFFGQGTRLTVV.

This clone has a handful of counts. This chain uses TRBV19 with TRBJ2-3; 8 bases fit TRBD2. This CDR3 spans 15 amino acids. Trimming cost V 5 bases and J 0 bases; bases outside gene matches: 4. Germline V CDR1 and CDR2: LNHDA, SQIVND (reference sequence). The CDR3 loop reads CASSQPSGSTDTQYF. The CDR3 nucleotides are TGTGCCAGTAGTCAGCCTAGCGGGAGCACAGATACGCAGTATTTT.

Only one count was recorded for this clone. The rearrangement links TRBV7-2 to TRBJ1-2; no clear D. The germline CDR1 and CDR2 sequences are SGHTA and FQGNSA. The CDR3 sequence is 12 residues long. V was pared by 8 bases and J by 4 bases, with 11 bases between. As DNA, the CDR3 is TGTGCCAGCTCCCCTTCCGGCTATGGCTACACCTTC. This sequence encodes CASSPSGYGYTF.